The table lists the clone carrying this TCR beta chain with many counts. TCRdb reanalysed the 5' RACE reads using MiXCR and keeps one entry per CDR3 protein. The data hold approximately 86,000 distinct CDR3 sequences, with 2.6% observed a single time. This sample was taken from a study of neurological immune-mediated disorders. V was trimmed by 6 bases and J by 5 bases, leaving 14 bases between them. The CDR3 is 15 amino acids. In germline, CDR1 is MNHNY, CDR2 SVGAGI (reference sequence). The origin of this receptor is a woman aged 25 to 39 with multiple sclerosis. This chain joins TRBV6-6 and TRBJ1-6; D remains unclear. The sequencing input was PBMCs. In DNA, the CDR3 is TGTGCCAGCAGATTAGATATCTTCGATAATTCACCCCTCCACTTT. Translation: CASRLDIFDNSPLHF.